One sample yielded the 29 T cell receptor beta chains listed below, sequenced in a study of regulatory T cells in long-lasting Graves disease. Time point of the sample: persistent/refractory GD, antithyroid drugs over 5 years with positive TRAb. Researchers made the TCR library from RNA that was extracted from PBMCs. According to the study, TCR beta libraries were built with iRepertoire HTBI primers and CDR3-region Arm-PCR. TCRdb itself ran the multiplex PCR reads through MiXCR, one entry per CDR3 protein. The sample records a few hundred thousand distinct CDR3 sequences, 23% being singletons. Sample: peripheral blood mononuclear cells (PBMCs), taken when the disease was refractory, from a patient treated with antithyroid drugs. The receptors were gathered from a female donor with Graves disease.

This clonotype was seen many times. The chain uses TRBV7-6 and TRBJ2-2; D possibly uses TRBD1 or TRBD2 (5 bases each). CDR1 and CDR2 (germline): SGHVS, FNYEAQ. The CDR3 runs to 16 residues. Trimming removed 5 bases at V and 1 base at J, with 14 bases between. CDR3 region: CASSPSGTVNTGELFF. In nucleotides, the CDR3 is TGTGCCAGCAGCCCCTCCGGGACGGTGAACACCGGGGAGCTGTTTTTT. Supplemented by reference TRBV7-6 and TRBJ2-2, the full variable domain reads GAGVSQSPRYKVTKRGQDVALRCDPISGHVSLYWYRQALGQGPEFLTYFNYEAQQDKSGLPNDRFSAERPEGSISTLTIQRTEQRDSAMYRCASSPSGTVNTGELFFGEGSRLTVL.

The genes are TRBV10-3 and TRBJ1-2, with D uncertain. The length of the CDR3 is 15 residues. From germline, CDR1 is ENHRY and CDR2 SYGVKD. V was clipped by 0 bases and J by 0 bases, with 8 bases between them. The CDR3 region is CAISESWDANYGYTF. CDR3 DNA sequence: TGTGCCATCAGTGAGTCGTGGGATGCTAACTATGGCTACACCTTC.

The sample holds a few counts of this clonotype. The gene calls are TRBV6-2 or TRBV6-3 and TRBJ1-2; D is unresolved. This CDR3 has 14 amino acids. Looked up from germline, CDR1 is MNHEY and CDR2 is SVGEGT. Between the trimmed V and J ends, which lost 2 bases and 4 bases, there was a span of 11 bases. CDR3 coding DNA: TGTGCCAGCAGTTACCCCGGCAGGACCTATGGCTACACCTTC. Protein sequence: CASSYPGRTYGYTF.

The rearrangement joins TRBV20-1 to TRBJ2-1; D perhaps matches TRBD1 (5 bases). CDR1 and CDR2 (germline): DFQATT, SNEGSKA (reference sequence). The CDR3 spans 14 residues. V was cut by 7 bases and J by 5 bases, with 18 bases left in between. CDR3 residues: CSVVGAWPDNEQFF. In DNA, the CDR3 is TGCAGTGTAGTAGGGGCCTGGCCAGACAATGAGCAGTTCTTC.

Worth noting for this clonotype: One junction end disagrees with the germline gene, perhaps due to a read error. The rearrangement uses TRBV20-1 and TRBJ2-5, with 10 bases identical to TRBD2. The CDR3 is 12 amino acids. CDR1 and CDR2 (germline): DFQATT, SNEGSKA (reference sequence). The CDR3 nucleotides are TGCAGTGCGAGGACTAGCGGAGAGGCCCAGTACTTC. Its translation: CSARTSGEAQYF.

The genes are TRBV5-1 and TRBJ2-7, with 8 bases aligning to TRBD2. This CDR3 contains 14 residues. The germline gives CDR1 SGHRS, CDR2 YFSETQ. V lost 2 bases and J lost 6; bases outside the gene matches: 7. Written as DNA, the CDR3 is TGCGCCAGCAGCTTTAGCGGGGCGCCTGGCGAGCAGTACTTC. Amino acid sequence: CASSFSGAPGEQYF.

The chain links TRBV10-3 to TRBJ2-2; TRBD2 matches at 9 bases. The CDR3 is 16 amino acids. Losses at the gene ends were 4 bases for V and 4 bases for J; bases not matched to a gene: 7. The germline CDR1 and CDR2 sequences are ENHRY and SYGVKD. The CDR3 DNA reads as TGTGCCATCAGTGGTCAGACTAGCGGAAGCACCGGGGAGCTGTTTTTT. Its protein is CAISGQTSGSTGELFF.

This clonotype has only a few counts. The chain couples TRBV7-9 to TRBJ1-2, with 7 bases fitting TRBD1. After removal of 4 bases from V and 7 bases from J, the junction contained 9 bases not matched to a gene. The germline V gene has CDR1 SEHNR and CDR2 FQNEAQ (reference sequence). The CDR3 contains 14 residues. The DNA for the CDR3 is TGTGCCAGCAGCTCACTGACAGGGACGGGTGGCTACACCTTC. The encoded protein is CASSSLTGTGGYTF.

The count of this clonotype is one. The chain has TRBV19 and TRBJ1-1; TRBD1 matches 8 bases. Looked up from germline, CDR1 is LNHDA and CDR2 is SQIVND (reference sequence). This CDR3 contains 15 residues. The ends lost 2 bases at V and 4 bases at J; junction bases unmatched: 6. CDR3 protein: CASSISGQGGTEAFF. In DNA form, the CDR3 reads TGTGCCAGTAGTATATCCGGACAGGGAGGCACTGAAGCTTTCTTT.

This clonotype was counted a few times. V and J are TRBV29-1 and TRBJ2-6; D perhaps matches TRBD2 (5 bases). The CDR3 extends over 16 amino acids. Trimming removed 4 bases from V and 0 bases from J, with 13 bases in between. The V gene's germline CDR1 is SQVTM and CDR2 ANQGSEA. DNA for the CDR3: TGCAGCGTTGGCTCGGGGAGAGGCTCTGGGGCCAACGTCCTGACTTTC. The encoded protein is CSVGSGRGSGANVLTF.

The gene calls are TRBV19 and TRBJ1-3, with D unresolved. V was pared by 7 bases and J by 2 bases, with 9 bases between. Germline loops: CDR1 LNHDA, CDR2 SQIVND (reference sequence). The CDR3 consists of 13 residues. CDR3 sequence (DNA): TGTGCCAGTACGAAGGAAGCTGGAAACACCATATATTTT. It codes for CASTKEAGNTIYF.

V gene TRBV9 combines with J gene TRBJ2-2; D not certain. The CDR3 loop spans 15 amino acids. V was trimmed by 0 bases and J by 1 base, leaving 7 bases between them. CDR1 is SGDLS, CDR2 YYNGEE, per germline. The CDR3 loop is CASSVESWNTGELFF. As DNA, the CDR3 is TGTGCCAGCAGCGTAGAAAGCTGGAACACCGGGGAGCTGTTTTTT.

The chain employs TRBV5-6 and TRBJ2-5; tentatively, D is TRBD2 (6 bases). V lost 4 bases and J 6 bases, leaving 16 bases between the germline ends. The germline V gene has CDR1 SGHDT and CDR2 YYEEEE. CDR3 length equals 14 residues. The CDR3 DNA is TGTGCCAGCAGCCCCTGGCCGGGAGAGAAGACCCAGTACTTC. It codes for CASSPWPGEKTQYF.

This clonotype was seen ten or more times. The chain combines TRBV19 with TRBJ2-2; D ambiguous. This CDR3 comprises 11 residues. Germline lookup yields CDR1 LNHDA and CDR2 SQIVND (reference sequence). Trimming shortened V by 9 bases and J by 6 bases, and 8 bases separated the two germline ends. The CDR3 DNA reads TGTGCCAGCCAGATGGCCGGGGAGCTGTTTTTT. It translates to CASQMAGELFF.

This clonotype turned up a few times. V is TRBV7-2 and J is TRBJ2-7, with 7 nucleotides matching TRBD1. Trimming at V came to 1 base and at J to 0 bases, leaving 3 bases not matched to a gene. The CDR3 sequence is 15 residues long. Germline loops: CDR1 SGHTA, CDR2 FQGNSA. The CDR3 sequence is CASSLEGTVSYEQYF. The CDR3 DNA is TGTGCCAGCAGCTTAGAGGGGACAGTCTCCTACGAGCAGTACTTC.

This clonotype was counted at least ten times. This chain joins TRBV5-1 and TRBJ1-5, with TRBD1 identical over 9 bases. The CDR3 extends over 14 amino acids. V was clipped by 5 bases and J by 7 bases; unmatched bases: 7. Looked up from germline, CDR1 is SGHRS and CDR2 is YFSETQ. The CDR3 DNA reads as TGCGCCAGCAGTCCTACAGGGGGCAGCCAGCCCCAGCATTTT. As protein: CASSPTGGSQPQHF.

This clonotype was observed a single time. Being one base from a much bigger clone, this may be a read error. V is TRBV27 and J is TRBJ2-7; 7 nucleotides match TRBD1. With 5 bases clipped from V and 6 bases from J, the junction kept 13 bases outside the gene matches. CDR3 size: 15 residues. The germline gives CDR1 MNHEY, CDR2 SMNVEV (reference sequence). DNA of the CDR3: TGTGCCAGCAGTCGCAAACCGGGACAGACCTGCGAGCAGTACTTC. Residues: CASSRKPGQTCEQYF.

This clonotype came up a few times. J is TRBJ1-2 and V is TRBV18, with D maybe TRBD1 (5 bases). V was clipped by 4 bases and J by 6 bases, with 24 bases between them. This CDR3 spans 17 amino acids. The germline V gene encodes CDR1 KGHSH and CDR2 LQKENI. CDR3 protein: CASSLIAQLGDLNGYTF. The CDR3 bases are TGTGCCAGCTCACTCATCGCACAGCTCGGGGACCTAAATGGCTACACCTTC.

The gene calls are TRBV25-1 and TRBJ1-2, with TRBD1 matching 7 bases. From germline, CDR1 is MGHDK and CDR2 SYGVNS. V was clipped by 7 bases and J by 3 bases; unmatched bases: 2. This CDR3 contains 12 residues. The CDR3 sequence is CASKDRHYGYTF. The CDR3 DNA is TGTGCCAGCAAGGACAGGCACTATGGCTACACCTTC.

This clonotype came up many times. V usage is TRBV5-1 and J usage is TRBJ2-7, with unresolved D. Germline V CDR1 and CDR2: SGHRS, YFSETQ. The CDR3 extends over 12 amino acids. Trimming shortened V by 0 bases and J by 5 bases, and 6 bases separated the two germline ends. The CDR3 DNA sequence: TGCGCCAGCAGCTTGGAGGAGAACGAGCAGTACTTC. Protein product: CASSLEENEQYF.

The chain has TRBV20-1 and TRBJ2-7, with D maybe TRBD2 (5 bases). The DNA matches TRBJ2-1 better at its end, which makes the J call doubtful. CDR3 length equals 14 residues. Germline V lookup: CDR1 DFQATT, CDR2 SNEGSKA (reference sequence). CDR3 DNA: TGCAGTGCTAGAGTTGGCGGGCTTGCCAATGAGCAGTTCTTC. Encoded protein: CSARVGGLANEQFF.

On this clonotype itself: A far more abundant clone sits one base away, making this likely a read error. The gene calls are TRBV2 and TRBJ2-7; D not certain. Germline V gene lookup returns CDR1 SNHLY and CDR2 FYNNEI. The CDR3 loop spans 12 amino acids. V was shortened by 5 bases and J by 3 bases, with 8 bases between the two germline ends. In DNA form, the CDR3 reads TGTGCCAGCAGTTTGGCGCGCTACGAGCAGTACTTC. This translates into CASSLARYEQYF.

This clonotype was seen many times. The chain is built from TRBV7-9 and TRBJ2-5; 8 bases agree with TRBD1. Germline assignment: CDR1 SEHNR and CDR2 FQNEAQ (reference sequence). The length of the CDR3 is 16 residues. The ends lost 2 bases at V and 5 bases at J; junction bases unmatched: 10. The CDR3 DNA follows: TGTGCCAGCAGCTTAAATGGACAGGGAGTCGGGGAGACCCAGTACTTC. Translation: CASSLNGQGVGETQYF. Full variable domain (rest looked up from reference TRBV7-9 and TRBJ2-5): DTGVSQNPRHKITKRGQNVTFRCDPISEHNRLYWYRQTLGQGPEFLTYFQNEAQLEKSRLLSDRFSAERPKGSFSTLEIQRTEQGDSAMYLCASSLNGQGVGETQYFGPGTRLLVL.

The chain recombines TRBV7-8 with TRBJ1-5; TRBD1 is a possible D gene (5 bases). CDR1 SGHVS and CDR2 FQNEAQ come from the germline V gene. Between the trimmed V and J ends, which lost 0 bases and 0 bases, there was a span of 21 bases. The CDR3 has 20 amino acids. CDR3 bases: TGTGCCAGCAGCTTAGCGTCTGTAGGACACGGAAGGTATAGCAATCAGCCCCAGCATTTT. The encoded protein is CASSLASVGHGRYSNQPQHF.

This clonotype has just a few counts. The CDR3 loop is CASEGETSGTDTQYF. CDR3 nucleotides: TGTGCCAGCGAAGGTGAGACCAGCGGGACAGATACGCAGTATTTT. The V gene is TRBV28, the J gene TRBJ2-3; perhaps TRBD2 as D (6 bases). V dropped 8 bases and J dropped 3 bases, with 18 bases sitting between them. Germline loops: CDR1 MDHEN, CDR2 SYDVKM. The length of the CDR3 is 15 residues.

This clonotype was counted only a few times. The CDR3: CASSLGAAGEQYF. CDR3 DNA: TGTGCCAGCAGCTTGGGGGCGGCCGGCGAGCAGTACTTC. V usage is TRBV7-3 and J usage is TRBJ2-7; D possibly corresponds to TRBD1 (6 bases). This CDR3 is 13 amino acids long. Looked up from germline, CDR1 is SGHTA and CDR2 is FQGTGA. The V gene lost 3 bases and the J gene lost 6 bases, with 12 bases spanning the gap.

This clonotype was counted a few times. CDR3 bases: TGTGCCAAATCGCAATCGGGCATCCCCTACGAGCAGTACTTC. Translating gives CAKSQSGIPYEQYF. This sequence joins TRBV6-1 and TRBJ2-7, with D uncertain. Between the trimmed V and J ends, which lost 10 bases and 2 bases, there was a span of 18 bases. Germline assignment: CDR1 MNHNS and CDR2 SASEGT. The CDR3 sequence is 14 residues long.

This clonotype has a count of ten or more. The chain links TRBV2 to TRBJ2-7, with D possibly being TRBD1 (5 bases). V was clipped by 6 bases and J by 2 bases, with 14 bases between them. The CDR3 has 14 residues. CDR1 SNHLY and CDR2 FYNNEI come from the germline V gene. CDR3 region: CASSYDSYPYEQYF. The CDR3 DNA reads TGTGCCAGCAGCTACGACAGCTACCCCTACGAGCAGTACTTC.

CDR3 loop: CASSPQELNYGYTF. CDR3 nucleotides: TGTGCCAGCTCACCACAAGAATTAAACTATGGCTACACCTTC. The chain links TRBV18 to TRBJ1-2; no firm D call. V was trimmed by 1 base and J by 2 bases, leaving 8 bases between them. CDR1 KGHSH and CDR2 LQKENI come from the germline V gene. CDR3 length: 14 residues.